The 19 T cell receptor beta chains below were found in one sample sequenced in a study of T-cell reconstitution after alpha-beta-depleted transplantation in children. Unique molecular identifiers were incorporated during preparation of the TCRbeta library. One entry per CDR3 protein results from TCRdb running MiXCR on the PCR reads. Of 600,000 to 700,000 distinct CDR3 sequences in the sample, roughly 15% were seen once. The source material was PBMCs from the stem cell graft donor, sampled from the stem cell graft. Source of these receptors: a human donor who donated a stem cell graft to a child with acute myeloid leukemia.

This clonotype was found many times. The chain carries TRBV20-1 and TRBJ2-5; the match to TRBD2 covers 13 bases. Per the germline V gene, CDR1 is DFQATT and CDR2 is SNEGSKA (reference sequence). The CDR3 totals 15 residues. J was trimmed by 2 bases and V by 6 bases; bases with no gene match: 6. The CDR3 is CSAPPGLAGQETQYF. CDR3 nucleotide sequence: TGCAGTGCACCCCCGGGACTAGCGGGACAAGAGACCCAGTACTTC.

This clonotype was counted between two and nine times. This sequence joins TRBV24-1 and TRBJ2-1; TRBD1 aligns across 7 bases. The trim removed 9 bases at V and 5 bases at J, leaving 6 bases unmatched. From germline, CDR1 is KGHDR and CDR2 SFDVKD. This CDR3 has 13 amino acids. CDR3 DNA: TGTGCCACCCCCCCGACAGGGAACAATGAGCAGTTCTTC. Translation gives CATPPTGNNEQFF.

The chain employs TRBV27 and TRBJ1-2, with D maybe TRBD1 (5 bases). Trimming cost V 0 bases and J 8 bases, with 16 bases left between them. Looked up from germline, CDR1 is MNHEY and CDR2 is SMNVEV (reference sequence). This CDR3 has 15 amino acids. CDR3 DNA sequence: TGTGCCAGCAGTTTATCAACCCGAAGGGACTTCGGCTACACCTTC. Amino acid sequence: CASSLSTRRDFGYTF.

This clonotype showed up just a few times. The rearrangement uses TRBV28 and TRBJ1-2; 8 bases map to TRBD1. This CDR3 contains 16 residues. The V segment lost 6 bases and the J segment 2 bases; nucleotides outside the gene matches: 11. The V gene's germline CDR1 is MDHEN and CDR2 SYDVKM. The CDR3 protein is CASSTIRTGKNYGYTF. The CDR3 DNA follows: TGTGCCAGCAGCACTATCCGGACAGGGAAGAACTATGGCTACACCTTC.

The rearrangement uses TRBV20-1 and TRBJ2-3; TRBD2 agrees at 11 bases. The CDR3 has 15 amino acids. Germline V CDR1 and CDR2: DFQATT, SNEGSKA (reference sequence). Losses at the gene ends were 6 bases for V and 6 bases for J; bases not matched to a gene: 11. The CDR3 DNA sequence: TGCAGTGCGAGAAATAGCGGGGGGGCCCTGGATACGCAGTATTTT. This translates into CSARNSGGALDTQYF.

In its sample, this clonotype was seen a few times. CDR3 bases: TGTGCCAGCAGCCCAACAGGGCCTGACGAAAAACTGTTTTTT. It yields the protein CASSPTGPDEKLFF. The chain uses TRBV7-3 and TRBJ1-4, with D possibly matching TRBD1 (6 bases). Looked up from germline, CDR1 is SGHTA and CDR2 is FQGTGA. Trimming pared 5 bases from V and 8 bases from J, leaving 15 bases between. The CDR3 is 14 amino acids.

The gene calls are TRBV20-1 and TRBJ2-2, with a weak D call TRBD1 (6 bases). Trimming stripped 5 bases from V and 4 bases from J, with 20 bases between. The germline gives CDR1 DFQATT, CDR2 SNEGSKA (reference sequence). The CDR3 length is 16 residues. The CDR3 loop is CSAEDSSSRITGELFF. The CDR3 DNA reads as TGCAGTGCTGAGGACAGTTCCTCGCGGATCACCGGGGAGCTGTTTTTT.

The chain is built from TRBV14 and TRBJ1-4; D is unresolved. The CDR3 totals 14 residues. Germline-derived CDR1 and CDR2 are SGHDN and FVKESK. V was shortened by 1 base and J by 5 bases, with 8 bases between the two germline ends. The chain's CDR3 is CASSQGFANEKLFF. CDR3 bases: TGTGCCAGCAGCCAAGGGTTCGCCAATGAAAAACTGTTTTTT.

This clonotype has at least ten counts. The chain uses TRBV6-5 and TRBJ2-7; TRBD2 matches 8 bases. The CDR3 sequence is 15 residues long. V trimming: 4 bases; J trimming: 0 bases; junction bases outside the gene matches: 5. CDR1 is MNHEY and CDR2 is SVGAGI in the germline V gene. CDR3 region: CASSSSGGLSYEQYF. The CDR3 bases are TGTGCCAGCAGTTCGAGCGGGGGCCTCTCCTACGAGCAGTACTTC.

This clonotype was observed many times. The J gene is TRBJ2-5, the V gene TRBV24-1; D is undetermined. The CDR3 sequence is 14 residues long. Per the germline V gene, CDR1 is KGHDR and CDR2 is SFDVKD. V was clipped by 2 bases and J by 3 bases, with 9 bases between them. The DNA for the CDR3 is TGTGCCACCAGTGATTCCCCGGGCAAAGAGACCCAGTACTTC. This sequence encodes CATSDSPGKETQYF.

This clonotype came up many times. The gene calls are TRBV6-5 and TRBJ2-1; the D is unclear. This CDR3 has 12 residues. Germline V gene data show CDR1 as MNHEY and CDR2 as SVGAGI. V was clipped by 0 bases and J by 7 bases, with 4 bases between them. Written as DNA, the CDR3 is TGTGCCAGCAGTTACTCCGGGAATGAGCAGTTCTTC. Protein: CASSYSGNEQFF.

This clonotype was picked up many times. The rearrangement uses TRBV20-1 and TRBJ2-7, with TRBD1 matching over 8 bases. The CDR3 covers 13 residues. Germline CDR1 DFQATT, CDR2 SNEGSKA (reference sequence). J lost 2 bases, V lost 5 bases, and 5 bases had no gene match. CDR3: CSAFRTGTYEQYF. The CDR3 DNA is TGCAGTGCTTTCCGGACAGGGACCTACGAGCAGTACTTC.

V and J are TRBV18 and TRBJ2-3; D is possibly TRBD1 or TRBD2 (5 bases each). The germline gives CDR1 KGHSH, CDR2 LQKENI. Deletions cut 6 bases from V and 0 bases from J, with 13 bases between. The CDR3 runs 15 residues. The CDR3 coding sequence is TGTGCCAGCTCCCCGAGGTGGGGGAGCACAGATACGCAGTATTTT. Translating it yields CASSPRWGSTDTQYF.

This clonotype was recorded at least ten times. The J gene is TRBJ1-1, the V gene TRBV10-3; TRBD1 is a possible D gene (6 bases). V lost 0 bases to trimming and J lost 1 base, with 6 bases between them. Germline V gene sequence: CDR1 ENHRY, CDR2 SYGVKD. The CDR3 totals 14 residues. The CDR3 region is CAISESQGNTEAFF. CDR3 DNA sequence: TGTGCCATCAGTGAGTCACAGGGGAACACTGAAGCTTTCTTT.

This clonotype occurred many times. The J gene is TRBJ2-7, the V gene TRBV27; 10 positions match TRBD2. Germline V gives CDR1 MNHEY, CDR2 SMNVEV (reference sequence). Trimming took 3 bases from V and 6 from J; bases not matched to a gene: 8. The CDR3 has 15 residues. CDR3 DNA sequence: TGTGCCAGCAGTTTTGGAGGACTAGCGGAGATCGAGCAGTACTTC. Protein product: CASSFGGLAEIEQYF.

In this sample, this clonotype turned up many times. The CDR3 region is CSASLGLSSGANVLTF. CDR3 nucleotides: TGCAGTGCTAGTTTAGGTCTTTCCTCTGGGGCCAACGTCCTGACTTTC. The V and J genes are TRBV20-1 and TRBJ2-6, with no clear D. Germline lookup yields CDR1 DFQATT and CDR2 SNEGSKA (reference sequence). V lost 3 bases to trimming and J lost 0 bases, with 12 bases between them. This CDR3 comprises 16 residues.

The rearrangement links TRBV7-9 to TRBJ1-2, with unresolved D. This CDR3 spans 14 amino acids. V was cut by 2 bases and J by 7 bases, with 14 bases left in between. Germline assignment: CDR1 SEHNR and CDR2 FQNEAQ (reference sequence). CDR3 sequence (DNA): TGTGCCAGCAGCTTATTGGAGAGGACGGGTGGCTACACCTTC. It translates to CASSLLERTGGYTF.

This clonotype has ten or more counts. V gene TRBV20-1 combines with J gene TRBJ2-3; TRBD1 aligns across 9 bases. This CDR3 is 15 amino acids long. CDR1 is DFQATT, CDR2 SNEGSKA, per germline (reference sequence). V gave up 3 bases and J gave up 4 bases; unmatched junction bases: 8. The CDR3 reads CSASGTGQDPDTQYF. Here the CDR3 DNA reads TGCAGTGCTAGTGGGACAGGGCAGGATCCAGATACGCAGTATTTT.

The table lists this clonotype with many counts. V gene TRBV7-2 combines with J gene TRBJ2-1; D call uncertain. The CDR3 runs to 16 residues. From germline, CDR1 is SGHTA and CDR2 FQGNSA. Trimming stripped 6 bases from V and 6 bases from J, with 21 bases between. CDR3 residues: CASRLSASRSPNEQFF. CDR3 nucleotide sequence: TGTGCCAGCAGGCTTTCCGCATCCAGAAGTCCCAATGAGCAGTTCTTC.